These T cell receptor beta chains were read from a single sample in a study of cytomegalovirus exposure and HLA in healthy donors. Only in-frame clones appear in the TCRdb table, and some are missing; sequencing was by immunoSEQ multiplex PCR. The sample contains under 150,000 clones, about 78% of which appear only once. Sequencing used PBMCs. These receptors originate from a man younger than 30 in good health and CMV-seronegative. Each CDR3 is given with its conserved first and last residue. D genes are given only for firm matches. For some rows the clone size is stated as once, few or many, or as a class when expanded; others skip it.

TRBJ1-5 | . | . | TRBV5-1 | CASSPIVSGRDNQPQHF | TGCGCCAGCAGCCCTATTGTTTCGGGGAGAGACAATCAGCCCCAGCATTTT
TRBJ2-7 | . | . | TRBV14 | CASSQPRETYEQYF | TGTGCCAGCAGCCAACCAAGGGAGACCTACGAGCAGTACTTC
TRBJ2-7 | . | . | TRBV5-1 | CASSPPGTPYEQYF | TGCGCCAGCAGCCCTCCGGGGACACCCTACGAGCAGTACTTC
TRBJ1-3 | . | . | TRBV9 | CASSVMGRGNTIYF | TGTGCCAGCAGCGTAATGGGCCGTGGAAACACCATATATTTT
TRBJ2-3 | TRBD2 | . | TRBV9 | CASSVSGGRTDTQYF | TGTGCCAGCAGCGTTAGCGGGGGGCGCACAGATACGCAGTATTTT
TRBJ2-1 | TRBD2 | . | TRBV7-2 | CASSRLAGRYNEQFF | TGTGCCAGCAGCAGACTAGCGGGGAGATACAATGAGCAGTTCTTC
TRBJ2-3 | TRBD1 | . | TRBV2 | CASNRGVNFKDTQYF | TGTGCCAGCAACAGGGGGGTTAATTTTAAGGATACGCAGTATTTT
TRBJ1-4 | . | few | TRBV7-9 | CASSLVGGGPKDEKLFF | TGTGCCAGCAGCTTAGTCGGCGGGGGACCTAAGGACGAAAAACTGTTTTTT
TRBJ2-1 | TRBD2 | few | TRBV5-6 | CASSLIVSGGIHEQFF | TGTGCCAGCAGCTTAATTGTCAGCGGGGGGATCCATGAGCAGTTCTTC
TRBJ2-7 | TRBD2 | . | TRBV5-1 | CASSLIAGGPFYEQYF | TGCGCCAGCAGCCTGATAGCGGGGGGGCCGTTCTACGAGCAGTACTTC
TRBJ2-7 | . | . | TRBV5-4 | CASSQTGYEQYF | TGTGCCAGCAGCCAGACAGGCTACGAGCAGTACTTC
TRBJ2-5 | . | . | TRBV6-5 | CASSPGIQETQYF | TGTGCCAGCAGTCCCGGGATACAAGAGACCCAGTACTTC
TRBJ1-3 | TRBD1 | few | TRBV18 | CASSPSRTGLIGNTIYF | TGTGCCAGCTCACCATCGCGGACAGGCTTGATTGGAAACACCATATATTTT
TRBJ2-1 | TRBD1 | . | TRBV5-5 | CASSARGTGVNEQFF | TGTGCCAGCAGCGCGAGAGGGACAGGGGTCAATGAGCAGTTCTTC
TRBJ1-1 | TRBD1 | . | TRBV2 | CASRQLRDSNTEAFF | TGTGCCAGCAGGCAGCTCCGGGACAGTAACACTGAAGCTTTCTTT
TRBJ2-7 | TRBD2 | . | TRBV7-8 | CASSLTSGQYEQYF | TGTGCCAGCAGCTTGACTAGCGGCCAATACGAGCAGTACTTC
TRBJ2-3 | . | . | TRBV19 | CASSIVGGNTDTQYF | TGTGCCAGTAGTATTGTTGGGGGGAACACAGATACGCAGTATTTT
TRBJ2-7 | TRBD2 | few | TRBV27 | CASSLLGGRTPYEQYF | TGTGCCAGCAGTTTACTTGGCGGGAGGACCCCCTACGAGCAGTACTTC
TRBJ2-7 | TRBD1 | . | TRBV5-4 | CASSYPGQGSYEQYF | TGTGCCAGCAGTTACCCGGGACAGGGCTCCTACGAGCAGTACTTC
TRBJ2-3 | . | . | TRBV27 | CASRKGLGPTDTQYF | TGTGCCAGCAGGAAAGGCCTGGGCCCCACAGATACGCAGTATTTT
TRBJ2-7 | . | . | TRBV6-5 | CASSSLTGSSYEQYF | TGTGCCAGCAGTAGTCTGACGGGGAGCTCCTACGAGCAGTACTTC
TRBJ2-1 | . | . | TRBV11-3 | CASSLGGVNEQFF | TGTGCCAGCAGCTTAGGGGGGGTCAATGAGCAGTTCTTC
TRBJ2-1 | TRBD1 | few | TRBV19 | CASREGGTYNEQFF | TGTGCCAGTAGGGAAGGGGGCACCTACAATGAGCAGTTCTTC
TRBJ2-3 | TRBD1 | . | TRBV14 | CASSQGTGSSTDTQYF | TGTGCCAGCAGCCAGGGGACAGGCAGTAGCACAGATACGCAGTATTTT
TRBJ1-1 | . | . | TRBV9 | CASSLGGATEAFF | TGTGCCAGCAGCCTCGGGGGGGCGACTGAAGCTTTCTTT
TRBJ1-1 | . | . | TRBV11-3 | CASSFARQMNTEAFF | TGTGCCAGCAGCTTCGCGCGACAGATGAACACTGAAGCTTTCTTT
TRBJ1-6 | . | . | TRBV18 | CASSPTGSDNSPLHF | TGTGCCAGCTCACCAACAGGGTCGGATAATTCACCCCTCCACTTT
TRBJ2-1 | TRBD1 | . | TRBV7-2 | CASSFWTGTASYNEQFF | TGTGCCAGCAGCTTCTGGACAGGGACGGCCTCCTACAATGAGCAGTTCTTC
TRBJ2-3 | . | few | TRBV6-1 | CASSERRGASTDTQYF | TGTGCCAGCAGTGAAAGGCGGGGAGCTAGCACAGATACGCAGTATTTT
TRBJ2-7 | TRBD1 | few | TRBV5-6 | CASSLRDRARSYEQYF | TGTGCCAGCAGCCTACGGGACAGGGCCCGCTCCTACGAGCAGTACTTC
TRBJ2-1 | . | . | TRBV7-7 | CASSKLGLTDNEQFF | TGTGCCAGCAGCAAGCTGGGACTCACGGACAATGAGCAGTTCTTC
TRBJ1-1 | . | few | TRBV7-3 | CASSLSGAETEAFF | TGTGCCAGCAGCTTATCAGGGGCGGAGACTGAAGCTTTCTTT
TRBJ2-3 | . | . | TRBV6-5 | CASRTHSGDTQYF | TGTGCCAGCAGGACCCATAGCGGAGATACGCAGTATTTT
TRBJ1-2 | . | . | TRBV11-2 | CASSPTSRTKENYGYTF | TGTGCCAGCAGCCCTACGTCCAGGACAAAGGAGAACTATGGCTACACCTTC
TRBJ2-3 | TRBD2 | . | TRBV19 | CASSISAGDTDTQYF | TGTGCCAGTAGTATCTCTGCGGGGGACACAGATACGCAGTATTTT
TRBJ2-1 | . | . | TRBV2 | CASSENRGGPSYNEQFF | TGTGCCAGCAGTGAAAACAGGGGGGGCCCTTCCTACAATGAGCAGTTCTTC
TRBJ2-7 | . | . | TRBV7-9 | CASSFGAVDYEQYF | TGTGCCAGCAGCTTTGGTGCGGTGGACTACGAGCAGTACTTC
TRBJ2-5 | TRBD1 | . | TRBV11-2 | CASSSGTGGEETQYF | TGTGCCAGCAGCTCCGGGACAGGGGGCGAAGAGACCCAGTACTTC